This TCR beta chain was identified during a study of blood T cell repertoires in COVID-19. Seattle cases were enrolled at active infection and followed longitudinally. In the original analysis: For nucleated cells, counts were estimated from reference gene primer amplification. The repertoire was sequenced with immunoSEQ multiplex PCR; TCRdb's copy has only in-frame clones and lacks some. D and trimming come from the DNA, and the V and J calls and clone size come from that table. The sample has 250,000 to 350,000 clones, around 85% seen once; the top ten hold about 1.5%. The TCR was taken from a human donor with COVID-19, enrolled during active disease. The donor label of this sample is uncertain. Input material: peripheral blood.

Here the CDR3 DNA reads TGTGCCACCAACCGACACTCAGATAATTCACCCCTCCACTTT. Amino acid sequence: CATNRHSDNSPLHF. This rearrangement joins TRBV21-1 to TRBJ1-6; the table's D call, TRBD1, was not checked against the DNA. TRBV21-1 has pseudogene status. The CDR3 spans 14 residues.